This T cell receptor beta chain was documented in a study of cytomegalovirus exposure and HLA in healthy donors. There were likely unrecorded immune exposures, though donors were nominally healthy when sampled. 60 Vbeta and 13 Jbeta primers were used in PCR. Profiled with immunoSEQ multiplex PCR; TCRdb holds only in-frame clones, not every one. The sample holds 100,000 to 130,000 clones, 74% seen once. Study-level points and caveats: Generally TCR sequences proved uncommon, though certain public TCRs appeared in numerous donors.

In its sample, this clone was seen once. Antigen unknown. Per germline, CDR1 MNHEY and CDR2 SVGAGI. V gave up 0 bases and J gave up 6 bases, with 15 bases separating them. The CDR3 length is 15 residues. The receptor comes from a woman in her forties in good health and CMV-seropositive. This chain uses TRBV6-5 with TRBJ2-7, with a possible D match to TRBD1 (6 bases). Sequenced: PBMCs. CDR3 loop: CASSYSTGVPTEQYF. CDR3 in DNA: TGTGCCAGCAGTTACTCGACAGGAGTGCCTACCGAGCAGTACTTC.